This T cell receptor beta chain was retrieved from a study of metastatic and nonmetastatic thyroid tumors. Many counts were recorded for this clone. Additional DNA sequences in this sample encode the identical CDR3. TCRdb reprocessed the PCR reads using MiXCR. The table has over 25,000 clones, around 7.4% seen once. In germline, CDR1 is DFQATT, CDR2 SNEGSKA (reference sequence). This CDR3 comprises 12 residues. V gave up 2 bases and J gave up 5 bases, with 8 bases separating them. Ahead of thyroid surgery, no patient had received treatment of any kind. The chain joins TRBV20-1 to TRBJ2-3; D gene unclear. Sequencing was performed on blood. This sequence was found in a female donor with papillary thyroid cancer or a benign thyroid nodule (not recorded which). Some clones in this sample may be carry-over from other donors' samples. The CDR3 DNA reads as TGCAGTGCTAGATCTAGTGGAGATACGCAGTATTTT. Translation gives CSARSSGDTQYF.